The 30 T cell receptor beta chains listed next were all sequenced from one sample in a study of T cell repertoires in ileal Crohn's disease (dated by TCRdb to about 2019). The library came from the immunoSEQ multiplex PCR assay. TCRdb carries this immuneACCESS record with in-frame sequences only. Its versions omit some clonotypes, under half of them owing to an unresolved V gene in the studies checked, with the rest unexplained. The table for this sample lists fewer than 300 clones; 90% to 95% of them were counted only once. Around 5% of the sample lies in the top ten. Reading the label with the study, this specimen's time point is: neoterminal ileum biopsy at postoperative endoscopy, about 6 months after surgery. Source material: ileal tissue. Source of these receptors: an adult with Crohn's disease.

The chain recombines TRBV5-6 with TRBJ2-3; TRBD1 matches at 12 bases. The CDR3 runs 15 residues. The trim removed 4 bases at V and 6 bases at J, leaving 6 bases unmatched. Germline V gene data show CDR1 as SGHDT and CDR2 as YYEEEE. CDR3 coding DNA: TGTGCCAGCAGCCTCGGGACAGGGGGCCCGGATACGCAGTATTTT. It translates to CASSLGTGGPDTQYF. Looking up the rest from reference TRBV5-6 and TRBJ2-3 gives the full variable domain: DAGVTQSPTHLIKTRGQQVTLRCSPKSGHDTVSWYQQALGQGPQFIFQYYEEEERQRGNFPDRFSGHQFPNYSSELNVNALLLGDSALYLCASSLGTGGPDTQYFGPGTRLTVL.

The gene calls are TRBV29-1 and TRBJ2-2, with 9 bases that match TRBD1. The CDR3 consists of 13 residues. CDR1 and CDR2 (germline): SQVTM, ANQGSEA. The CDR3 loop reads CSYRGRASGELFF. The CDR3 coding sequence is TGCAGTTACAGGGGGCGGGCTTCCGGGGAGCTGTTTTTT.

The rearrangement uses TRBV14 and TRBJ2-7; 12 bases agree with TRBD2. V gave up 3 bases and J gave up 5 bases; unmatched junction bases: 5. This CDR3 comprises 15 residues. The germline V gene encodes CDR1 SGHDN and CDR2 FVKESK. Here the CDR3 reads CASSHSSGGAHEQYF. For the CDR3, the DNA is TGTGCCAGCAGCCATTCTAGCGGGGGGGCCCACGAGCAGTACTTC.

The V gene is TRBV9, the J gene TRBJ1-1; 7 bases agree with TRBD1. J lost 5 bases, V lost 2 bases, and 9 bases had no gene match. The length of the CDR3 is 15 residues. Germline-derived CDR1 and CDR2 are SGDLS and YYNGEE. The CDR3 nucleotides read TGTGCCAGCAGCGTCCAGGGTTACAGGGGTACTGAAGCTTTCTTT. It encodes CASSVQGYRGTEAFF. The full variable domain, with the rest looked up from reference TRBV9 and TRBJ1-1, is DSGVTQTPKHLITATGQRVTLRCSPRSGDLSVYWYQQSLDQGLQFLIQYYNGEERAKGNILERFSAQQFPDLHSELNLSSLELGDSALYFCASSVQGYRGTEAFFGQGTRLTVV.

V and J are TRBV12-5 and TRBJ2-4, with D tentatively TRBD2 (6 bases). The germline V and J ends were trimmed by 1 base and 8 bases, with 18 bases remaining between them. The CDR3 loop spans 16 amino acids. Looked up from germline, CDR1 is LGHNT and CDR2 is FRNRAP. CDR3 nucleotides: TGTGCTAGTGGTTTGGCCATAGACACCTCGGGGGACATTCAGTACTTC. This sequence encodes CASGLAIDTSGDIQYF.

This chain uses TRBV14 with TRBJ2-2; D not certain. Trimming took 6 bases from V and 6 from J, leaving 8 bases between them. The CDR3 loop spans 12 amino acids. Germline lookup yields CDR1 SGHDN and CDR2 FVKESK. The CDR3 nucleotides are TGTGCCAGCAGACGACACGCCGGGGAGCTGTTTTTT. The encoded protein is CASRRHAGELFF. Full variable domain (rest looked up from reference TRBV14 and TRBJ2-2): EAGVTQFPSHSVIEKGQTVTLRCDPISGHDNLYWYRRVMGKEIKFLLHFVKESKQDESGMPNNRFLAERTGGTYSTLKVQPAELEDSGVYFCASRRHAGELFFGEGSRLTVL.

The chain uses TRBV19 and TRBJ1-2; 7 bases map to TRBD1. The CDR3 sequence is 14 residues long. V lost 4 bases, J lost 4 bases, and 6 bases stayed unmatched. Germline V gene sequence: CDR1 LNHDA, CDR2 SQIVND (reference sequence). CDR3 coding DNA: TGTGCCAGTAGTACCAACAGGGGAGTCTATGGCTACACCTTC. Translating it yields CASSTNRGVYGYTF.

V gene TRBV7-3 combines with J gene TRBJ2-1, with no clear D. Germline V gene lookup returns CDR1 SGHTA and CDR2 FQGTGA. The germline V and J ends were trimmed by 5 bases and 3 bases, with 5 bases remaining between them. The CDR3 runs 12 residues. The CDR3 loop is CASSPGYNEQFF. In DNA form, the CDR3 reads TGTGCCAGCAGCCCCGGCTACAATGAGCAGTTCTTC.

This sequence joins TRBV19 and TRBJ1-1; no clear D gene. V was trimmed by 5 bases and J by 1 base, leaving 14 bases between them. The CDR3 is 15 amino acids. Germline CDR1 LNHDA, CDR2 SQIVND (reference sequence). CDR3 coding DNA: TGTGCCAGTAGTTGGAGGGCGGGCGAGAACACTGAAGCTTTCTTT. This encodes CASSWRAGENTEAFF. Combining the CDR3 with reference TRBV19 and TRBJ1-1 gives the whole variable domain DGGITQSPKYLFRKEGQNVTLSCEQNLNHDAMYWYRQDPGQGLRLIYYSQIVNDFQKGDIAEGYSVSREKKESFPLTVTSAQKNPTAFYLCASSWRAGENTEAFFGQGTRLTVV.

This rearrangement joins TRBV6-6 to TRBJ1-5, with 8 nucleotides matching TRBD1. The germline gives CDR1 MNHNY, CDR2 SVGAGI (reference sequence). The CDR3 loop spans 13 amino acids. V gave up 5 bases and J gave up 8 bases; unmatched junction bases: 5. The CDR3 sequence is CASSGTGAEPQHF. In nucleotides, the CDR3 is TGTGCCAGCAGTGGGACAGGAGCTGAGCCCCAGCATTTT.

The V and J genes are TRBV7-8 and TRBJ2-7; TRBD2 might be the D (6 bases). Germline assignment: CDR1 SGHVS and CDR2 FQNEAQ. V was shortened by 5 bases and J by 3 bases, with 17 bases between the two germline ends. The CDR3 loop spans 15 amino acids. CDR3 amino acids: CASSEKRGGNYEQYF. The CDR3 DNA reads TGTGCCAGCAGCGAAAAGAGAGGCGGGAACTACGAGCAGTACTTC. The full variable domain, in which reference TRBV7-8 and TRBJ2-7 provide the parts outside the CDR3, is GAGVSQSPRYKVAKRGQDVALRCDPISGHVSLFWYQQALGQGPEFLTYFQNEAQLDKSGLPSDRFFAERPEGSVSTLKIQRTQQEDSAVYLCASSEKRGGNYEQYFGPGTRLTVT.

This clone was recorded once. The chain recombines TRBV18 with TRBJ1-2; no clear D gene. CDR1 and CDR2 from the germline V gene are KGHSH and LQKENI. The CDR3 is 16 residues long. Trimming removed 3 bases from V and 1 base from J, with 15 bases in between. The CDR3 DNA sequence: TGTGCCAGCTCACCGAACCCCCGTCTCTATAACTATGGCTACACCTTC. Translated, it gives CASSPNPRLYNYGYTF.

This clone was observed once. This chain joins TRBV4-3 and TRBJ2-4; 9 bases fit TRBD2. Germline CDR1 and CDR2: LGHNA and YSLEER. The CDR3 contains 16 residues. Germline trimming cut 1 base from V and 6 bases from J; bases unmatched to any gene: 7. DNA of the CDR3: TGCGCCAGCAGCCAAGCTGGAGCGGGGGGCCGAAACATTCAGTACTTC. It specifies CASSQAGAGGRNIQYF.

The chain links TRBV6-6 to TRBJ1-2; possible D gene TRBD1, 5 bases. V gave up 4 bases and J gave up 6 bases, with 15 bases separating them. Germline V lookup: CDR1 MNHNY, CDR2 SVGAGI (reference sequence). The CDR3 spans 14 residues. The CDR3 bases are TGTGCCAGCAGTTCGCGGGGGAGTCTGGATGGCTACACCTTC. Its translation is CASSSRGSLDGYTF.

CDR3 loop: CASSPGGPSTDTQYF. The CDR3 DNA is TGTGCCAGCAGTCCGGGGGGACCTAGCACAGATACGCAGTATTTT. This chain uses TRBV28 with TRBJ2-3; 7 positions agree with TRBD2. The CDR3 loop spans 15 amino acids. J gave up 0 bases and V 5 bases, and 5 bases lay outside the gene matches. The germline V gene has CDR1 MDHEN and CDR2 SYDVKM.

CDR3 in amino acids: CASSLGQSTDTQYF. DNA of the CDR3: TGCGCCAGCAGCTTGGGACAGAGCACAGATACGCAGTATTTT. V gene TRBV5-1 combines with J gene TRBJ2-3, with D possibly matching TRBD1 (5 bases). CDR3 size: 14 residues. CDR1 SGHRS and CDR2 YFSETQ come from the germline V gene. V was cut by 0 bases and J by 0 bases, with 5 bases left in between.

V and J are TRBV19 and TRBJ2-3; 7 bases line up with TRBD2. V was pared by 8 bases and J by 1 base, with 6 bases of the junction left unmatched. Germline V CDR1 and CDR2: LNHDA, SQIVND (reference sequence). The CDR3 length is 14 residues. The CDR3 is CASSTRGGTDTQYF. The CDR3 region has the DNA TGTGCCAGTTCGACTCGGGGGGGCACAGATACGCAGTATTTT.

This chain joins TRBV18 and TRBJ2-3, with D unclear. V was trimmed by 6 bases and J by 0 bases, leaving 7 bases between them. The length of the CDR3 is 13 residues. Germline V CDR1 and CDR2: KGHSH, LQKENI. The CDR3 here is CASSAQSTDTQYF. For the CDR3, the DNA is TGTGCCAGCTCCGCTCAGAGCACAGATACGCAGTATTTT.

This clone was counted once. This chain connects TRBV6-6 to TRBJ2-1, with D maybe TRBD2 (6 bases). Trimming removed 9 bases at V and 8 bases at J, with 14 bases between. In germline, CDR1 is MNHNY, CDR2 SVGAGI (reference sequence). The CDR3 runs to 12 residues. CDR3 DNA: TGTGCCAGTGGGGGGAAGCGTCATGAGCAGTTCTTC. Translation gives CASGGKRHEQFF.

This chain links TRBV9 with TRBJ2-3; TRBD2 aligns across 9 bases. Germline V gene lookup returns CDR1 SGDLS and CDR2 YYNGEE. V shed 4 bases and J 1 base; nucleotides not matched to a gene: 7. The CDR3 length is 16 residues. The CDR3 DNA reads as TGTGCCAGCAGCCTCCTAGCGGGAAGGGGCACAGATACGCAGTATTTT. Translating gives CASSLLAGRGTDTQYF.

CDR3 amino acids: CASSPWTGGGQPQHF. Here the CDR3 DNA reads TGTGCCAGCAGCCCCTGGACAGGGGGCGGTCAGCCCCAGCATTTT. This chain joins TRBV16 and TRBJ1-5, with 11 nucleotides matching TRBD1. CDR3 size: 15 residues. J gave up 6 bases and V 4 bases, and 5 bases lay outside the gene matches. Germline V gene data show CDR1 as KGHSY and CDR2 as FQNENV.

The gene calls are TRBV2 and TRBJ2-2; perhaps TRBD2 as D (5 bases). CDR3 length: 13 residues. V was shortened by 7 bases and J by 5 bases, with 11 bases between the two germline ends. CDR1 SNHLY and CDR2 FYNNEI come from the germline V gene. The CDR3 sequence: CASNPTGTGELFF. The CDR3 region has the DNA TGTGCCAGCAATCCAACGGGAACCGGGGAGCTGTTTTTT. Complete variable domain (other parts from reference TRBV2 and TRBJ2-2): EPEVTQTPSHQVTQMGQEVILRCVPISNHLYFYWYRQILGQKVEFLVSFYNNEISEKSEIFDDQFSVERPDGSNFTLKIRSTKLEDSAMYFCASNPTGTGELFFGEGSRLTVL.

The CDR3 DNA reads as TGTGCCAGCAGCGTACAGATCCTCTCTGGAAACACCATATATTTT. This codes for CASSVQILSGNTIYF. This chain links TRBV7-2 with TRBJ1-3; D unresolved. The ends were cut back, 5 bases at V and 0 bases at J, with 11 bases in the middle. Germline CDR1 reads SGHTA; CDR2 reads FQGNSA. This CDR3 contains 15 residues.

A few counts support this clone. The CDR3: CASRGTSGYNEQFF. As DNA, the CDR3 is TGCGCCAGCAGGGGGACTAGCGGTTACAATGAGCAGTTCTTC. This chain links TRBV10-2 with TRBJ2-1; 11 positions agree with TRBD2. Germline CDR1 WSHSY, CDR2 SAAADI. This CDR3 is built from 14 residues. With 6 bases clipped from V and 4 bases from J, the junction kept 2 bases outside the gene matches.

This clone was found once. The chain uses TRBV6-1 and TRBJ2-3; TRBD2 matches 7 bases. CDR3 size: 18 residues. The germline V gene encodes CDR1 MNHNS and CDR2 SASEGT. V lost 4 bases to trimming and J lost 2 bases; unmatched junction nucleotides: 15. The CDR3 region is CASSGDGWGGAFTDTQYF. The CDR3 DNA sequence: TGTGCCAGCAGTGGCGACGGTTGGGGAGGGGCATTCACAGATACGCAGTATTTT.

The CDR3 DNA reads TGTGCCAGCTCACCCTCGACAGGGACAGATACGCAGTATTTT. Its protein is CASSPSTGTDTQYF. The chain combines TRBV18 with TRBJ2-3; 7 bases fit TRBD1. The CDR3 extends over 14 amino acids. CDR1 and CDR2 from the germline V gene are KGHSH and LQKENI. The trim removed 3 bases at V and 3 bases at J, leaving 3 bases unmatched. Full variable domain (rest looked up from reference TRBV18 and TRBJ2-3): NAGVMQNPRHLVRRRGQEARLRCSPMKGHSHVYWYRQLPEEGLKFMVYLQKENIIDESGMPKERFSAEFPKEGPSILRIQQVVRGDSAAYFCASSPSTGTDTQYFGPGTRLTVL.

The gene calls are TRBV4-1 and TRBJ1-1; TRBD1 matches at 7 bases. CDR1 is MGHRA and CDR2 is YSYEKL in the germline V gene. The junction had 8 bases not matched to a gene; V was cut back by 1 base and J by 0 bases. This CDR3 contains 17 residues. The CDR3 is CASSQGKGQAMNTEAFF. CDR3 DNA sequence: TGCGCCAGCAGCCAAGGTAAAGGACAGGCGATGAACACTGAAGCTTTCTTT.

The chain joins TRBV27 to TRBJ2-3, with D possibly being TRBD1 (5 bases). Germline-derived CDR1 and CDR2 are MNHEY and SMNVEV (reference sequence). This CDR3 is built from 16 residues. Trimming shortened V by 6 bases and J by 4 bases, and 20 bases separated the two germline ends. CDR3 nucleotide sequence: TGTGCCAGCAGCCTAATCCCAGGGTTAGGGGCAGATACGCAGTATTTT. Translating it yields CASSLIPGLGADTQYF.

The rearrangement uses TRBV19 and TRBJ2-3, with a tentative D call TRBD2 (6 bases). The CDR3 contains 20 residues. Per the germline V gene, CDR1 is LNHDA and CDR2 is SQIVND (reference sequence). V lost 7 bases to trimming and J lost 0 bases, with 29 bases between them. The CDR3 DNA sequence: TGTGCCAGTACCTCACCGAGGCCAGGGAGGATTTTAACTAGCACAGATACGCAGTATTTT. It translates to CASTSPRPGRILTSTDTQYF.

V gene TRBV7-6 combines with J gene TRBJ2-7; D uncertain. The V end lost 1 base, the J end lost 2 bases, and 18 bases lay between the germline ends. Germline loops: CDR1 SGHVS, CDR2 FNYEAQ. The CDR3 contains 17 residues. The CDR3 coding sequence is TGTGCCAGCAGCTTAGAGGTCCCCCAGGCCTCAACCTACGAGCAGTACTTC. Amino acids: CASSLEVPQASTYEQYF.